This TCR beta chain was profiled in a study of cytomegalovirus exposure and HLA in healthy donors. For the study at large: In an earlier analysis, 117 million unique TCR beta sequences were found from 200 million or so T cells.

Comment on this clone: Its cognate antigen is unknown.

CDR3 length: 14 residues. The germline V and J ends were trimmed by 2 bases and 0 bases, with 5 bases remaining between them. Germline V gene sequence: CDR1 LNHDA, CDR2 SQIVND (reference sequence). Overall study findings and caveats: Among the sequence variants, a highly shared cluster was likely an artifact of sequencing. What a later analysis showed was that several of the most significant clusters appeared linked to common viral pathogens. High sensitivity and specificity were reportedly achieved when the classifier diagnosed cytomegalovirus status.

PCR primers comprised 60 Vbeta and 13 Jbeta primers. Produced via immunoSEQ multiplex PCR; TCRdb's table is partial and in-frame only. This sample's clone table lists approximately 130,000 clones. V usage is TRBV19 and J usage is TRBJ1-3; no clear D gene. This clonotype was sampled from a woman aged 60-70 years in good health and CMV-seronegative. The source material was PBMCs. CDR3 protein: CASSIWSSGNTIYF. The DNA for the CDR3 is TGTGCCAGTAGTATATGGAGCTCTGGAAACACCATATATTTT.